This T cell receptor (beta chain) was documented in a study of blood T cell repertoires in COVID-19 (dated by TCRdb to the early 2020s). With respect to the entire study: Samples covering the acute and convalescent phases of COVID-19 were provided by collaborators in the United States, Italy and Spain. The material from the prospective study consisted of cDNA or gDNA derived from T cells, B-cell-depleted T cells, or PBMCs. Deeply sampled blood TCRbeta repertoires from subjects exposed to, actively infected with, or recovered from COVID-19 were included in the dataset. The repertoires were made available in a free public database intended to serve as a resource for research on the immune response to SARS-CoV-2. Samples came from the ongoing ImmuneRACE study (first 160 participants) plus 1,254 subjects from 6 global collaborators. A de-identified subject ID, COVID-19 status, age in years and sex were almost always included in the sample metadata. Where HLA class I and class II types were available, the types were taken from metadata supplied by the sample provider, not from assay-based typing.

What the work shows at the level of the full study, not this receptor alone: The quantity of clinical and demographic metadata differed by source and by participant and was supplied without curation.

Turning to this clone: What this receptor recognizes is not known. The input lacks base qualities; no much larger clone sits a single base away.

Collaborating institutions collected whole blood in K2EDTA tubes following their own protocols. For TCRbeta analysis, collaborators shipped samples in one of three forms: frozen whole blood, isolated PBMCs, or DNA extracted from either of those sample types. V gives up 3 bases and J gives up 3 bases, and the segment between their germline ends measures 13 bases. The cysteine opens and the phenylalanine closes a CDR3 of 15 amino acids. The CDR3 DNA has 45 bases and is translated from base 1. According to the germline V gene, CDR1 reads MNHNS and CDR2 reads SASEGT. TCRbeta CDR3 regions were amplified from genomic DNA by means of the immunoSEQ Assay, a bias-controlled multiplex PCR. The authors processed their data as follows. Within the assay, amplification of reference gene primers was used to estimate how many nucleated cells each sample contained. To quantify the absolute abundance of each unique TCRbeta CDR3 rearrangement, sequence reads were collapsed and filtered. For each sample, productive Simpson clonality was calculated as the square root of Simpson's diversity index over productive rearrangements. The clones in this table, taken by TCRdb from immuneACCESS, are in-frame only. Not every clone is retained; where verified, under half of the shortfall comes from an unresolved V gene, and the cause of the rest is unknown. The D gene and trimming were derived from the DNA, and the V and J assignments and clone size from that table. This sample comprises 45,000 to 55,000 clones, approximately 88% of them detected only once. The ten largest clones capture 3.5% of the sample.

Material: peripheral blood. The origin of this receptor is a human donor in a cohort sampled during active COVID-19. In this chain, TRBV6-1 is recombined with TRBJ2-3; TRBD1 could be the D gene, as 5 bases match. The sequenced DNA: TGTGCCAGCAGTGAGCCGACAGCCTTAACAGATACGCAGTATTTT. Its protein is CASSEPTALTDTQYF.